What follows are 18 T cell receptor beta chains derived from one specimen sequenced in a study of blood T cell repertoires in COVID-19. Some clones are missing from TCRdb's copy, which holds only in-frame ones; the method was immunoSEQ multiplex PCR. Seen here are over 15,000 clones, about 86% observed once, and the top ten hold around 10%. What was sequenced was peripheral blood. All receptors come from a human donor in a cohort sampled during active COVID-19.

This sequence joins TRBV19 and TRBJ1-6, with D possibly matching TRBD1 (6 bases). Deletions cut 4 bases from V and 9 bases from J, with 19 bases between. CDR3 size: 16 residues. Germline-derived CDR1 and CDR2 are LNHDA and SQIVND (reference sequence). The CDR3 here is CASSTPNQGWISPLHF. The CDR3 DNA reads TGTGCCAGTAGTACCCCCAACCAGGGGTGGATTTCACCCCTCCACTTT.

V and J are TRBV28 and TRBJ2-7, with 8 positions matching TRBD1. From germline, CDR1 is MDHEN and CDR2 SYDVKM. The CDR3 is 15 residues long. The junction had 10 bases not matched to a gene; V was cut back by 5 bases and J by 4 bases. The CDR3 DNA is TGTGCCAGCAGTCCTCCTCACGGACAGGGTTACGAGCAGTACTTC. It codes for CASSPPHGQGYEQYF.

The V call is TRBV5-6, the J call TRBJ1-5; a possible D gene is TRBD1 (6 bases). The CDR3 is 14 residues long. Between the trimmed V and J ends, which lost 4 bases and 1 base, there was a span of 9 bases. Germline V CDR1 and CDR2: SGHDT, YYEEEE. The CDR3 loop is CASSLGQSNQPQHF. CDR3 coding DNA: TGTGCCAGCAGCCTTGGACAGAGCAATCAGCCCCAGCATTTT.

V is TRBV7-9 and J is TRBJ2-1; 8 bases fit TRBD2. The CDR3 contains 16 residues. Germline V gene lookup returns CDR1 SEHNR and CDR2 FQNEAQ (reference sequence). Unmatched junction bases numbered 18, after V lost 7 bases and J lost 10 bases. CDR3 nucleotide sequence: TGTGCCAGCAACACGGGGGGGCAATCCCGGATCGAGGAGCAGTTCTTC. Amino acid sequence: CASNTGGQSRIEEQFF.

The chain has TRBV6-5 and TRBJ2-2; no reliable D call. This CDR3 spans 12 amino acids. Per the germline V gene, CDR1 is MNHEY and CDR2 is SVGAGI. Trimming cost V 8 bases and J 1 base, with 5 bases left between them. DNA for the CDR3: TGTGCCAGCGCGCAGAACACCGGGGAGCTGTTTTTT. This gives the protein CASAQNTGELFF.

The CDR3 DNA is TGTGCCAGTAGTATTTTGGGACAGGGGCCCGGGGAGCTGTTTTTT. Translation: CASSILGQGPGELFF. The chain is built from TRBV19 and TRBJ2-2; 10 bases fit TRBD1. Germline CDR1 LNHDA, CDR2 SQIVND (reference sequence). V trimming: 3 bases; J trimming: 6 bases; junction bases outside the gene matches: 4. The length of the CDR3 is 15 residues. The variable domain in full, with the rest retrieved from reference TRBV19 and TRBJ2-2, is DGGITQSPKYLFRKEGQNVTLSCEQNLNHDAMYWYRQDPGQGLRLIYYSQIVNDFQKGDIAEGYSVSREKKESFPLTVTSAQKNPTAFYLCASSILGQGPGELFFGEGSRLTVL.

The rearrangement uses TRBV7-2 and TRBJ2-7, with 8 bases that match TRBD2. The CDR3 consists of 14 residues. Germline loops: CDR1 SGHTA, CDR2 FQGNSA. The trim removed 5 bases at V and 1 base at J, leaving 4 bases unmatched. This CDR3 is CASSLLAVSYEQYF. CDR3 in DNA: TGTGCCAGCAGCCTACTAGCGGTGTCCTACGAGCAGTACTTC.

V and J are TRBV6-6 and TRBJ2-7, with 7 bases that match TRBD1. The length of the CDR3 is 15 residues. V lost 7 bases, J lost 1 base, and 10 bases stayed unmatched. Germline lookup yields CDR1 MNHNY and CDR2 SVGAGI (reference sequence). The CDR3 loop reads CASTPRQTGSYEQYF. In nucleotides, the CDR3 is TGTGCCAGCACCCCCAGGCAGACAGGGTCCTACGAGCAGTACTTC.

This clone was counted a single time. The CDR3, as DNA: TGTGCCAGCTCACCACTCGGACAGTTAAGTTCCTACGAGCAGTACTTC. This translates into CASSPLGQLSSYEQYF. This chain links TRBV18 with TRBJ2-7, with D tentatively TRBD1 (6 bases). CDR3 length: 16 amino acids. Germline CDR1 KGHSH, CDR2 LQKENI. V was clipped by 1 base and J by 1 base, with 14 bases between them.

CDR3 protein: CASTVAGGSGRYEQYF. In nucleotides, the CDR3 is TGTGCCAGCACCGTCGCCGGAGGGAGCGGGAGGTACGAGCAGTACTTC. The chain combines TRBV11-2 with TRBJ2-7; TRBD2 matches at 9 bases. In germline, CDR1 is SGHAT, CDR2 FQNNGV. The CDR3 has 16 amino acids. The V gene end was trimmed by 7 bases and the J gene end by 4 bases; junction bases not matched to a gene: 14.

The rearrangement joins TRBV19 to TRBJ1-1; D is perhaps TRBD1 (5 bases). Germline V CDR1 and CDR2: LNHDA, SQIVND (reference sequence). The CDR3 is made up of 15 amino acids. V lost 3 bases and J lost 0, with 11 bases in between. CDR3 nucleotides: TGTGCCAGTAGTATTCAGGGCAGACTGAACACTGAAGCTTTCTTT. It specifies CASSIQGRLNTEAFF.

J is TRBJ2-7 and V is TRBV27; a weak D match, TRBD1 (6 bases). Germline CDR1 is MNHEY and CDR2 is SMNVEV (reference sequence). CDR3 length equals 16 residues. V was clipped by 2 bases and J by 3 bases, with 17 bases between them. This chain's CDR3 is CASSLAATRGGYEQYF. The CDR3 nucleotides read TGTGCCAGCAGTTTAGCAGCGACCCGAGGGGGCTACGAGCAGTACTTC.

The chain carries TRBV9 and TRBJ2-1; 10 nucleotides agree with TRBD2. Germline lookup yields CDR1 SGDLS and CDR2 YYNGEE. The CDR3 runs to 14 residues. J lost 5 bases, V lost 4 bases, and 3 bases had no gene match. CDR3 region: CASSPSGRNNEQFF. The CDR3 bases are TGTGCCAGCAGCCCTAGCGGGAGAAACAATGAGCAGTTCTTC.

The gene calls are TRBV28 and TRBJ2-1; 8 nucleotides match TRBD2. The CDR3 contains 19 residues. J was trimmed by 6 bases and V by 4 bases; bases with no gene match: 20. The germline gives CDR1 MDHEN, CDR2 SYDVKM. CDR3 loop: CASSSSGGSPAGAANEQFF. Here the CDR3 DNA reads TGTGCCAGCAGTTCCTCCGGAGGCTCTCCAGCGGGAGCAGCCAATGAGCAGTTCTTC.

The genes are TRBV28 and TRBJ2-1, with 15 bases identical to TRBD2. Germline V gene lookup returns CDR1 MDHEN and CDR2 SYDVKM. The trim removed 2 bases at V and 2 bases at J, leaving 10 bases unmatched. This CDR3 contains 20 residues. This CDR3 reads CASSLGLGLAGGVTYNEQFF. CDR3 in DNA: TGTGCCAGCAGTTTAGGACTCGGACTAGCGGGAGGGGTGACCTACAATGAGCAGTTCTTC. The variable domain in full, with the rest retrieved from reference TRBV28 and TRBJ2-1, is DVKVTQSSRYLVKRTGEKVFLECVQDMDHENMFWYRQDPGLGLRLIYFSYDVKMKEKGDIPEGYSVSREKKERFSLILESASTNQTSMYLCASSLGLGLAGGVTYNEQFFGPGTRLTVL.

The chain links TRBV4-3 to TRBJ1-2; no reliable D call. From germline, CDR1 is LGHNA and CDR2 YSLEER. The CDR3 extends over 15 amino acids. The germline V and J ends were trimmed by 1 base and 2 bases, with 11 bases remaining between them. Written as DNA, the CDR3 is TGCGCCAGCAGCCAAGGGCAGGCGACGAACTATGGCTACACCTTC. Protein product: CASSQGQATNYGYTF.

The rearrangement uses TRBV7-9 and TRBJ1-2; D is uncertain. Between the trimmed V and J ends, which lost 3 bases and 7 bases, there was a span of 6 bases. The CDR3 runs to 11 residues. Germline CDR1 and CDR2: SEHNR and FQNEAQ (reference sequence). For the CDR3, the DNA is TGTGCCAGCAGCTTTTCTGTTGGCTACACCTTC. Residues: CASSFSVGYTF.

The V and J genes are TRBV5-1 and TRBJ2-7, with 9 bases aligning to TRBD2. Germline V CDR1 and CDR2: SGHRS, YFSETQ. With V trimmed by 0 bases and J by 4 bases, 8 bases remained unmatched. The CDR3 is 16 amino acids. The CDR3 loop is CASSLGTLAGPYEQYF. The CDR3 DNA reads TGCGCCAGCAGCTTGGGAACTCTAGCGGGGCCTTACGAGCAGTACTTC.